This TCR beta chain was profiled in a study of cytomegalovirus exposure and HLA in healthy donors. Per the germline V gene, CDR1 is SGHVS and CDR2 is FNYEAQ. V lost 5 bases to trimming and J lost 4 bases, with 14 bases between them. CDR3 size: 14 residues. The study ran its PCR with 60 Vbeta and 13 Jbeta primers. The repertoire was sequenced with immunoSEQ multiplex PCR; TCRdb's copy has only in-frame clones and lacks some. The sample lists fewer than 110,000 clones; about 77% were seen once. The receptor was isolated from a woman aged 18-29 years in good health and CMV-seropositive. The chain joins TRBV7-6 to TRBJ1-1, with D unresolved. Sequenced: PBMCs. The DNA of the CDR3 is TGTGCCAGCAGCGAACGAACAGTGGGCACTGAAGCTTTCTTT. As protein: CASSERTVGTEAFF.